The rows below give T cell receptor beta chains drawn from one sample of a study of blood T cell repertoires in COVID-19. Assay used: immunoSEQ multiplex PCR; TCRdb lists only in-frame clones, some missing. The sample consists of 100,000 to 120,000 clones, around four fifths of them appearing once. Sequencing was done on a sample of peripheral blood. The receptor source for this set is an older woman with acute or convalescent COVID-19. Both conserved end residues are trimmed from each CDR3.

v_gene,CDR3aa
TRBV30,AWSARRQIAVHGYT
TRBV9,ASSPRTGLGEQY
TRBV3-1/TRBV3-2,ASSQQDSPLH
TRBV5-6,ASSLDSNTEAF
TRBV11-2,ASSLIVAGGTQY
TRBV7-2,ASSLDSSDYGYT
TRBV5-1,ASSLGLAGGLSEQF
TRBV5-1,ASSFGGMNTEAF
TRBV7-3,ASSQQQGYEAF
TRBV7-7,ASSAGWTQGETQY
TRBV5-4,ASSLGASFNYGYT
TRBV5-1,ASSLQGAEETQY
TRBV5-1,ASSLLGNTIY
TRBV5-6,ASSSVTEYTEAF
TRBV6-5,ASSQKQGARSPLH
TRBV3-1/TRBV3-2,ASTSGRESYLGEPQH
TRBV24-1,ATSDTRQGGANVLT
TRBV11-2,ASSFGHGIYEQY
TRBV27,ASVKRAGINTEAF
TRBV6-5,ATLAGVTDTQY
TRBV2,ASSVEASGYLNTGELF
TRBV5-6,ASSLLTGGIGEKLF
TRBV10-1,ASRKKGQPVLFTEAF
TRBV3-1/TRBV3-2,ASSLSGGPQY
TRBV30,AWTPGGKNEKLF
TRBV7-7,ASSRTGGADTQY
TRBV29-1,SVDRGTEAF
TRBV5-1,ASSPVSTEETQY
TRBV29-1,SVEGVRGQTNYGYT
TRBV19,ASSRGTDYGYT
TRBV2,ASSFDRGHVDEQF
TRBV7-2,ASSPPYNSPLH
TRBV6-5,ASRLQGGVEKLF
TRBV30,AWRAKGQIFRRGITQY
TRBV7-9,ASSLDRGYEQY
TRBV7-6,ASSPSGGGTEEQF
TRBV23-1,ASSQSRYAEAF
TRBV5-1,ASSLEGSANTEAF
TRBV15,ATRGAGRREQY
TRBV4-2,ASSQDRGGGETQY
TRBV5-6,ASSFGRGVGYT
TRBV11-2,ASSQGTGGWQY
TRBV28,ASTTGGVSGNTIY
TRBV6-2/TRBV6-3,ASSFATLAGSTDTQY
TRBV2,ASRQDSGGYT
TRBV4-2,ASSQGTGVSN
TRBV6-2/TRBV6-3,ASSLEGYTQY
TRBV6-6,ASSLREGTEAF
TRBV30,AWLGQPYGELF
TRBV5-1,ASSLGLAGSYNEQF
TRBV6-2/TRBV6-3,ASSYAGSVSYEQY
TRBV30,AWRGKNTGELF
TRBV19,ASSGGREYNEQF
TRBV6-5,ASSIRQGANQPQH
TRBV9,ASSVGGSYGYT
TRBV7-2,ASSSRTGSYGYT
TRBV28,ASRRGNRGREQY
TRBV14,ASSLPDRYQETQY